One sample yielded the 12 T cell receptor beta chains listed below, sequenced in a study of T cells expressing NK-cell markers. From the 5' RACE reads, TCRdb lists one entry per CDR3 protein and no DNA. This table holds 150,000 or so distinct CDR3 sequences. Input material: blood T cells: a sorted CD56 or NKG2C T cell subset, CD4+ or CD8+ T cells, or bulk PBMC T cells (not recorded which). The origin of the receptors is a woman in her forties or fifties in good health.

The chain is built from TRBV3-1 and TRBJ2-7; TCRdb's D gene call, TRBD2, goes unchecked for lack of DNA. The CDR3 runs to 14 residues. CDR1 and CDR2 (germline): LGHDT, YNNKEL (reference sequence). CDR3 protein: CASSLSTRTYEQYF.

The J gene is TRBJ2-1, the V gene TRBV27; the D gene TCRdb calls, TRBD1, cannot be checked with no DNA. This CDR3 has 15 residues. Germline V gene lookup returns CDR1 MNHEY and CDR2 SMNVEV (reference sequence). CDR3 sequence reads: CASSLSAGTGNEQFF.

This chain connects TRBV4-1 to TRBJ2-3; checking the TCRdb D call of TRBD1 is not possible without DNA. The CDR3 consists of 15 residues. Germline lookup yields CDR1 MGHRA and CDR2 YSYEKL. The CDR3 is CASSPGQGNTDTQYF.

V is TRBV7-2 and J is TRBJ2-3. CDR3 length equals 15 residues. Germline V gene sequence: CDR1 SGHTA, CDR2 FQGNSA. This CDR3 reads CASTYVQPGTDTQYF.

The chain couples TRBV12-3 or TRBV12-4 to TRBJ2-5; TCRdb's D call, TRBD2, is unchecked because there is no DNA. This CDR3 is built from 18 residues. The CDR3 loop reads CASSPSLGPGLVQETQYF.

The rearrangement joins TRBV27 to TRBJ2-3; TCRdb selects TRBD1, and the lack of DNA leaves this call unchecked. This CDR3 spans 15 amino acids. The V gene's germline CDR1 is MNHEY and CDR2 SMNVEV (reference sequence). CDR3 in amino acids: CASSLFSRAADTQYF.

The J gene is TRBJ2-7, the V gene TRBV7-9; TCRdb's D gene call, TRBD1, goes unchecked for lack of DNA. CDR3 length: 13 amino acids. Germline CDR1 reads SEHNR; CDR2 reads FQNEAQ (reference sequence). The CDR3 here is CASSLTGDYEQYF.

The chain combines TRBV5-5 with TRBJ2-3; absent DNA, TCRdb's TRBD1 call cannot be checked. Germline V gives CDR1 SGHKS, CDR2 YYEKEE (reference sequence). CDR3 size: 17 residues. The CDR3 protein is CASSSLGLTPSTDTQYF. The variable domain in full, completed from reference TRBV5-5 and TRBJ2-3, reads DAGVTQSPTHLIKTRGQQVTLRCSPISGHKSVSWYQQVLGQGPQFIFQYYEKEERGRGNFPDRFSARQFPNYSSELNVNALLLGDSALYLCASSSLGLTPSTDTQYFGPGTRLTVL.

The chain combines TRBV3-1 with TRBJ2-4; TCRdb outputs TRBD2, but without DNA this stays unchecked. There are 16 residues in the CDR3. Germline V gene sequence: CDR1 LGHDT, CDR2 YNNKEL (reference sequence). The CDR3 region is CASSQGFSGSGDIQYF.

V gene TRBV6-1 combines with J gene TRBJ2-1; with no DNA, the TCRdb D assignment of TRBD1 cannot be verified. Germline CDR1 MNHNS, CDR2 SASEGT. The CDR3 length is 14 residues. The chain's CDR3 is CASSEDGAALSQFF.

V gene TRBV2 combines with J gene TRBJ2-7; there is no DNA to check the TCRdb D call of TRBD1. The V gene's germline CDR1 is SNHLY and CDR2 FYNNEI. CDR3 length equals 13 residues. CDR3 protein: CAIARTGGYEQYF.

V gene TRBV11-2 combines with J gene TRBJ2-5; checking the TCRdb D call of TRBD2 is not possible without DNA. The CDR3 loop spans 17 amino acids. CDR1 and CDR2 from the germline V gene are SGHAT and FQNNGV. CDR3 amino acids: CASSRNLGTSGQETQYF. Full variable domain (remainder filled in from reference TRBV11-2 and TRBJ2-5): EAGVAQSPRYKIIEKRQSVAFWCNPISGHATLYWYQQILGQGPKLLIQFQNNGVVDDSQLPKDRFSAERLKGVDSTLKIQPAKLEDSAVYLCASSRNLGTSGQETQYFGPGTRLLVL.